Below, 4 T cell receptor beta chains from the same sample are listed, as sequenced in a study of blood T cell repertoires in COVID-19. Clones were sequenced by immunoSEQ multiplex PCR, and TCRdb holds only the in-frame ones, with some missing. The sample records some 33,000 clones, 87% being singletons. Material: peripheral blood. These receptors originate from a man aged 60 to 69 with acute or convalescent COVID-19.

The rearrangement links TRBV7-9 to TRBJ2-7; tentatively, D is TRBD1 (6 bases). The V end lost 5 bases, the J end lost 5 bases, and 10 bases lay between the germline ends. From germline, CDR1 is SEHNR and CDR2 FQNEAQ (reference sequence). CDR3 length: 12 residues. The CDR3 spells CASSTRQDEQYF. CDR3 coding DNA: TGTGCCAGCAGCACCCGACAGGACGAGCAGTACTTC.

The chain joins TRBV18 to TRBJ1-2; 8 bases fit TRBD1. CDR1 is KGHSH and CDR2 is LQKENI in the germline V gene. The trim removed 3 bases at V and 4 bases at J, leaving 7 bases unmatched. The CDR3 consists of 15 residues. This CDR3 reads CASSPPGGEGYGYTF. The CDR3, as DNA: TGTGCCAGCTCACCCCCAGGGGGCGAGGGCTATGGCTACACCTTC. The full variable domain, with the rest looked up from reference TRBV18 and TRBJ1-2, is NAGVMQNPRHLVRRRGQEARLRCSPMKGHSHVYWYRQLPEEGLKFMVYLQKENIIDESGMPKERFSAEFPKEGPSILRIQQVVRGDSAAYFCASSPPGGEGYGYTFGSGTRLTVV.

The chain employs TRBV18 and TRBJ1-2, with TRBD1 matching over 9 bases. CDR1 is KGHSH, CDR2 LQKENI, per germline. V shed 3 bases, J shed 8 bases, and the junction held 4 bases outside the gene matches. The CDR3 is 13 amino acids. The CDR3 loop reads CASSPDRGEGYTF. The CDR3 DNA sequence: TGTGCCAGCTCACCGGACAGGGGTGAAGGCTACACCTTC.

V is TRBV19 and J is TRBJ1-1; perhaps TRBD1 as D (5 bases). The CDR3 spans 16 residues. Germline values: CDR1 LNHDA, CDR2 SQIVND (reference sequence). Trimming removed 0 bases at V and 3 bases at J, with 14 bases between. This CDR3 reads CASSIDLVRQHTEAFF. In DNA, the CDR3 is TGTGCCAGTAGTATAGATCTAGTACGACAGCACACTGAAGCTTTCTTT.